This TCR beta chain was found in a study of T cell repertoires in cytomegalovirus infection. Study context: Selected CMV epitopes included recently identified HLA-C-restricted ones as well as well-studied HLA-B-restricted ones. Public signatures in TCR beta pointed to CMV infection and matching HLA type.

A word on this clonotype: Its antigen is unknown.

Overall study findings and caveats: The ex vivo response showed dominance by HLA-C-restricted CMV-specific TCR beta clonotypes.

TCRdb re-called the reads through MiXCR, storing one row per CDR3 protein. The sample shows roughly 120,000 distinct CDR3 sequences, 25% to 35% of them seen only once. Germline V CDR1 and CDR2: MGHDK, SYGVNS. Deletions cut 2 bases from V and 3 bases from J, with 14 bases between. The CDR3 consists of 16 residues. The clonotype comes from a human donor in good health (CMV status not recorded). Some clones in this sample may be carry-over from other donors' samples. The chain uses TRBV25-1 and TRBJ2-1; D possibly matches TRBD1 or TRBD2 (6 bases each). Sequencing used CD8+ T cells from cultured PBMCs, obtained from culture after CMV antigen stimulation. CDR3 sequence (DNA): TGTGCCAGCAGTGAAGAGGGCAGGGGACTCTACAATGAGCAGTTCTTC. Its protein is CASSEEGRGLYNEQFF. Full variable domain (outside the CDR3, taken from reference TRBV25-1 and TRBJ2-1): EADIYQTPRYLVIGTGKKITLECSQTMGHDKMYWYQQDPGMELHLIHYSYGVNSTEKGDLSSESTVSRIRTEHFPLTLESARPSHTSQYLCASSEEGRGLYNEQFFGPGTRLTVL.